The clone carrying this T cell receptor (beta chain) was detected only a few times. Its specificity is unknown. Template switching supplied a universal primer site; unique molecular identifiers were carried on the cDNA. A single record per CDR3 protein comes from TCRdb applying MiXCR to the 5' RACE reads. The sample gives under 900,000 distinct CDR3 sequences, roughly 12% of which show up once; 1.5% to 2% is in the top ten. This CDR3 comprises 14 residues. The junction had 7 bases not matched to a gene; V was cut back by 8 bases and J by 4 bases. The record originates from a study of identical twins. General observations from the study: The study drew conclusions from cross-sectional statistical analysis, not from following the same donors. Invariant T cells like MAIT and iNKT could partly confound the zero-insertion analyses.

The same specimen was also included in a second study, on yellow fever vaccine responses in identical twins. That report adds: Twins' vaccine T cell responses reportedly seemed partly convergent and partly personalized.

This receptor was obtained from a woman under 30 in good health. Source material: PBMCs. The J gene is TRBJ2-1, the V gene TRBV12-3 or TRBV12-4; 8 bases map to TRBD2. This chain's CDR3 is CASRSGGQYNEQFF. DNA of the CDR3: TGTGCCAGCCGGAGCGGGGGTCAGTACAATGAGCAGTTCTTC.